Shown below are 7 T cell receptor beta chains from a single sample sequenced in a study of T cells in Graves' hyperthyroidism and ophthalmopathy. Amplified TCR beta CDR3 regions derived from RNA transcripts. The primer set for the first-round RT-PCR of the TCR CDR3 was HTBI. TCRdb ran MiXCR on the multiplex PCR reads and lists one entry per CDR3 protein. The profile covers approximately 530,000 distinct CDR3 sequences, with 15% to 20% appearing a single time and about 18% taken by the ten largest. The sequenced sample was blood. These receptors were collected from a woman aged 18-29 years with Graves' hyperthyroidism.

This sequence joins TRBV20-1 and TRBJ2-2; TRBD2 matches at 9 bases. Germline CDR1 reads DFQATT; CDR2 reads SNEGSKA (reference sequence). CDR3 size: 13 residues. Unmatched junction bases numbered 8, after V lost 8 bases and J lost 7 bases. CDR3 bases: TGCAGTCACCAGCGGGAGGTTAACGGGGAGCTGTTTTTT. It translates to CSHQREVNGELFF.

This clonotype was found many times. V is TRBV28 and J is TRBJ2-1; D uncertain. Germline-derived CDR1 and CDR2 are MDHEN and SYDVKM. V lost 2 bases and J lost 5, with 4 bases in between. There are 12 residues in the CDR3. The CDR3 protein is CASSLVHNEQFF. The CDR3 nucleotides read TGTGCCAGCAGTTTAGTCCACAATGAGCAGTTCTTC.

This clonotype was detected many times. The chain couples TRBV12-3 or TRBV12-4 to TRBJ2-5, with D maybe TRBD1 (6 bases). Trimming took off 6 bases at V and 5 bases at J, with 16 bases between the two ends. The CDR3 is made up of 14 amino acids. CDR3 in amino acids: CASRPQGKGETQYF. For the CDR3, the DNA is TGTGCCAGCAGACCTCAGGGGAAGGGGGAGACCCAGTACTTC.

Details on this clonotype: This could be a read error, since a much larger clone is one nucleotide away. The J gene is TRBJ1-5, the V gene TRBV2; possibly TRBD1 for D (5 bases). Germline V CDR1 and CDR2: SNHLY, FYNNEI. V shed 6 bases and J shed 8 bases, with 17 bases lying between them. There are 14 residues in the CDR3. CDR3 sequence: CASSERTRNKPQHF. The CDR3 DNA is TGTGCCAGCAGCGAAAGGACAAGGAATAAGCCCCAGCATTTT.

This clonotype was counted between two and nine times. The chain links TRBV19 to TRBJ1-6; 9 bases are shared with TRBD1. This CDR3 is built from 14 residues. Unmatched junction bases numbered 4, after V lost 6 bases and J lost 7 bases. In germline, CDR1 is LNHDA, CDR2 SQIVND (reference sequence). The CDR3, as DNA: TGTGCCAGTAGCACCGGGACAGGGAATTCACCCCTCCACTTT. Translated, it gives CASSTGTGNSPLHF.

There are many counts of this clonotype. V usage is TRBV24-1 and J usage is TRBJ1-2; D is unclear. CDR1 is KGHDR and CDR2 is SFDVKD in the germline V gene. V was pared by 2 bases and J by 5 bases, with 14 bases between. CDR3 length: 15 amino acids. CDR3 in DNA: TGTGCCACCAGTGATTCTTCTACGGGAGGTTATGGCTACACCTTC. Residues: CATSDSSTGGYGYTF.

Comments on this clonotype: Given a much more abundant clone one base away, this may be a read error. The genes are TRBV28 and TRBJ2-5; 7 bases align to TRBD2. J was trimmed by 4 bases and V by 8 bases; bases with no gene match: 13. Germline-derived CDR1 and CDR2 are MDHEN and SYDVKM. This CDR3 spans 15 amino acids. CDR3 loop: CASLDMGRGVETQYF. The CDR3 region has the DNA TGTGCCAGCCTCGATATGGGACGGGGGGTAGAGACCCAGTACTTC.